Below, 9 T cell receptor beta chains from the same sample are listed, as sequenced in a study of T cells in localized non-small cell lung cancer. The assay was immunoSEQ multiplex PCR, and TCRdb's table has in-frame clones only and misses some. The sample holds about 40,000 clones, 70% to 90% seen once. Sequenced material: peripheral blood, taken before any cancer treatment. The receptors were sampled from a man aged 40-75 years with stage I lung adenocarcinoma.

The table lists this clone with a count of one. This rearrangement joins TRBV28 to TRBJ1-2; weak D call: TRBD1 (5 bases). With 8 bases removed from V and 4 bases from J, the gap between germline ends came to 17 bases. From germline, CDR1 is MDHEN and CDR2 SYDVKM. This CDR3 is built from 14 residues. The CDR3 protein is CASGRTGDSYGYTF. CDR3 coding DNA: TGTGCCAGCGGAAGGACGGGGGATTCCTATGGCTACACCTTC.

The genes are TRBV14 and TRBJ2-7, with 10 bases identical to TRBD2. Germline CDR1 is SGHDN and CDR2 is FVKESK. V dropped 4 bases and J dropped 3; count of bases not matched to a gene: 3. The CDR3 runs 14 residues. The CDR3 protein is CASSPLAGSYEQYF. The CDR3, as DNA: TGTGCCAGCAGCCCACTAGCGGGGAGCTACGAGCAGTACTTC.

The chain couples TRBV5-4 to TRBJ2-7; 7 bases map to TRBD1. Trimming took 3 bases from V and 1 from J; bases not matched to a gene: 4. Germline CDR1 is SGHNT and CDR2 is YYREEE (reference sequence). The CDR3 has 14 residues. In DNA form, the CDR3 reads TGTGCCAGCAGCTCGGGACAGCCTTCCTACGAGCAGTACTTC. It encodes CASSSGQPSYEQYF. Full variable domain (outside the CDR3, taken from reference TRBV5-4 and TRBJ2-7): ETGVTQSPTHLIKTRGQQVTLRCSSQSGHNTVSWYQQALGQGPQFIFQYYREEENGRGNFPPRFSGLQFPNYSSELNVNALELDDSALYLCASSSGQPSYEQYFGPGTRLTVT.

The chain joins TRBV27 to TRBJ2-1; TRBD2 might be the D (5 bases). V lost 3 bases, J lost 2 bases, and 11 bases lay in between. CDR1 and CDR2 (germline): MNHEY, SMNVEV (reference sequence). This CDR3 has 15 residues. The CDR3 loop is CASSLGGPTYNEQFF. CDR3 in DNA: TGTGCCAGCAGTTTGGGCGGGCCGACCTACAATGAGCAGTTCTTC.

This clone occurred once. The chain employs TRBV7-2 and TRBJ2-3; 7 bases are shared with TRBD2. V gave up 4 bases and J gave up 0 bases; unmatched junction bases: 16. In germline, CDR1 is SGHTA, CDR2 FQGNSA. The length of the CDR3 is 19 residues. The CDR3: CASSSPTLTGGISTDTQYF. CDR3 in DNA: TGTGCCAGCAGCTCCCCTACACTCACGGGAGGCATTAGCACAGATACGCAGTATTTT.

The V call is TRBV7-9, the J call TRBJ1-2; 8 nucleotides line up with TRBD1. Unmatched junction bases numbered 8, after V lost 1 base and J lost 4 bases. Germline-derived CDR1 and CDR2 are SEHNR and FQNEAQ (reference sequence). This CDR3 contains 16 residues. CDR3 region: CASSLGGTGGGYGYTF. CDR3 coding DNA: TGTGCCAGCAGCTTAGGGGGAACAGGGGGAGGCTATGGCTACACCTTC.

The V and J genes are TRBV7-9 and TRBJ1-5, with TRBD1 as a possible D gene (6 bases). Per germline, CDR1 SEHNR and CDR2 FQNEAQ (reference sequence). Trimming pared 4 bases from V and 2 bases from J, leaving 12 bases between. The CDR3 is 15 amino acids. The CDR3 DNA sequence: TGTGCCAGCAGCTCAGGGGCTTGGGGCAATCAGCCCCAGCATTTT. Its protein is CASSSGAWGNQPQHF.

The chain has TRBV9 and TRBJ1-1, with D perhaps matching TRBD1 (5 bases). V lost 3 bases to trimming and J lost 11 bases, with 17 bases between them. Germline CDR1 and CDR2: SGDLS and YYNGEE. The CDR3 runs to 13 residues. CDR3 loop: CASSAPTGEGAFF. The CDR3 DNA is TGTGCCAGCAGCGCCCCCACGGGTGAGGGGGCTTTCTTT.

The CDR3 bases are TGTGCCAGCAGTGACCGGGACCTCAGGGCTAGCGGGAGTGTAAGGAATGAGCAGTTCTTC. Encoded protein: CASSDRDLRASGSVRNEQFF. The chain couples TRBV6-1 to TRBJ2-1; 10 bases align to TRBD2. Germline CDR1 and CDR2: MNHNS and SASEGT. The CDR3 has 20 residues. V lost 3 bases to trimming and J lost 7 bases; unmatched junction nucleotides: 21.